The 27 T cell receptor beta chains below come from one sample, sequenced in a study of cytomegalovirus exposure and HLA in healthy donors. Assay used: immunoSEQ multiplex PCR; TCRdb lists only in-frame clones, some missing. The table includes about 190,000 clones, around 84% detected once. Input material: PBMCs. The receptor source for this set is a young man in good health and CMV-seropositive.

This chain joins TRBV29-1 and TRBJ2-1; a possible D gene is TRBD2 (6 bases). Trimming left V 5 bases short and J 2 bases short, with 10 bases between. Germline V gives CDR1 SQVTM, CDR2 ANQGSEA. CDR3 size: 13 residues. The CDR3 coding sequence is TGCAGCGTTACTAGCAACACCTACAATGAGCAGTTCTTC. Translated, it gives CSVTSNTYNEQFF.

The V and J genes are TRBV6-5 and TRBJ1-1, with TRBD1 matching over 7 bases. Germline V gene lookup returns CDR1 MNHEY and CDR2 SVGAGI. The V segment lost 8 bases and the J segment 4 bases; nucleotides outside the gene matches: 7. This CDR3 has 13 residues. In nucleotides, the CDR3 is TGTGCCAGCGGAAGGGGGCAGGGCACTGAAGCTTTCTTT. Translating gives CASGRGQGTEAFF.

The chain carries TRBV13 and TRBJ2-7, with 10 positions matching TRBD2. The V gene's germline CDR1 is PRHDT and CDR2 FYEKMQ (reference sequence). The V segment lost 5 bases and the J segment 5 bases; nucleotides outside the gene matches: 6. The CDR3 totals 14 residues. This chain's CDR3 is CASSTRTSGHEQYF. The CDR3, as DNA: TGTGCCAGCAGCACGCGGACTAGCGGCCACGAGCAGTACTTC.

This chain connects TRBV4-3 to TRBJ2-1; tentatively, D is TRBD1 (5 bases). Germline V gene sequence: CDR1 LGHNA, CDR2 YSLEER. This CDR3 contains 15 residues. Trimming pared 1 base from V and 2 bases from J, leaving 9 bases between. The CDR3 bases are TGCGCCAGCAGCCAAGCAGCAGGGCCCTACAATGAGCAGTTCTTC. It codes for CASSQAAGPYNEQFF.

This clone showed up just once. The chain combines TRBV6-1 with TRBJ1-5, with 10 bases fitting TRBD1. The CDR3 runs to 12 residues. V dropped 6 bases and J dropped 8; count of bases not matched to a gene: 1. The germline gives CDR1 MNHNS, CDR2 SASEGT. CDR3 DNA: TGTGCCAGCAGGGACAGGGGGAAGCCCCAGCATTTT. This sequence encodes CASRDRGKPQHF.

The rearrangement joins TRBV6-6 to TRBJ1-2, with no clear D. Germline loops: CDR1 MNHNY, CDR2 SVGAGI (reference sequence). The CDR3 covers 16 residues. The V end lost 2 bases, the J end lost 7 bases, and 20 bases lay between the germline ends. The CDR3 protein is CASSYIAGSSSGGYTF. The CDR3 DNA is TGTGCCAGCAGTTACATCGCGGGCAGTTCATCCGGTGGCTACACCTTC.

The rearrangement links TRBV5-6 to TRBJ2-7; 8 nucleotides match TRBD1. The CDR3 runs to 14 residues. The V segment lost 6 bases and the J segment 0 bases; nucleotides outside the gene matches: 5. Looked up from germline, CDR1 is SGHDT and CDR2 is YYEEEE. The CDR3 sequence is CASKYRGVSYEQYF. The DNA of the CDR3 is TGTGCCAGCAAGTACAGGGGGGTCTCCTACGAGCAGTACTTC. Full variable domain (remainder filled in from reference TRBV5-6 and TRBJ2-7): DAGVTQSPTHLIKTRGQQVTLRCSPKSGHDTVSWYQQALGQGPQFIFQYYEEEERQRGNFPDRFSGHQFPNYSSELNVNALLLGDSALYLCASKYRGVSYEQYFGPGTRLTVT.

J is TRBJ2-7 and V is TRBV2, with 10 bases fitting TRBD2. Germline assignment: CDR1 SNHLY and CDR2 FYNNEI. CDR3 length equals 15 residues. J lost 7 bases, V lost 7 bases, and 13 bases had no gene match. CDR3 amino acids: CASTQRSGRAGEQYF. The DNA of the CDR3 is TGTGCCAGCACCCAGCGGAGCGGGAGGGCCGGGGAGCAGTACTTC.

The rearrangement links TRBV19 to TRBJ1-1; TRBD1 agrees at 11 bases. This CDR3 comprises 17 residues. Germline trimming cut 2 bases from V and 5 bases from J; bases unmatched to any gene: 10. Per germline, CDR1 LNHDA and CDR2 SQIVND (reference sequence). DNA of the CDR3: TGTGCCAGTAGTATAAGGACAGGGGGCGGTTCCGGAACTGAAGCTTTCTTT. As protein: CASSIRTGGGSGTEAFF.

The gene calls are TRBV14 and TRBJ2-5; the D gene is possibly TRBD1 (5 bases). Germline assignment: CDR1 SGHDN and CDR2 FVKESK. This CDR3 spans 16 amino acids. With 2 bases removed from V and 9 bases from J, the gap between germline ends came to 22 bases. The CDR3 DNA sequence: TGTGCCAGCAGCCAATGGGGCGGAGAGGCCCGGCAGGCCCAGTACTTC. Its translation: CASSQWGGEARQAQYF.

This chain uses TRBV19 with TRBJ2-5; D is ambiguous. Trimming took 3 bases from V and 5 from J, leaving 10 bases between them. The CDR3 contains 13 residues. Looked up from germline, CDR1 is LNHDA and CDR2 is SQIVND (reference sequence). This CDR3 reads CASSISAGETQYF. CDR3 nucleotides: TGTGCCAGTAGTATTTCCGCCGGTGAGACCCAGTACTTC.

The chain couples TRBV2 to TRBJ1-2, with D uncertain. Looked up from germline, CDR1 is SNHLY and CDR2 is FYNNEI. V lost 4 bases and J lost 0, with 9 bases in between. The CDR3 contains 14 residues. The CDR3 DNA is TGTGCCAGCAGTGCAGGCAGTTCTAACTATGGCTACACCTTC. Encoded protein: CASSAGSSNYGYTF.

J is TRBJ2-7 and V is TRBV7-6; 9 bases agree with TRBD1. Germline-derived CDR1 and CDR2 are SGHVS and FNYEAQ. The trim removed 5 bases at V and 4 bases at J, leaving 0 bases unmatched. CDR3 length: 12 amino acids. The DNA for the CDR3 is TGTGCCAGCAGCGGACAGGGGTACGAGCAGTACTTC. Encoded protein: CASSGQGYEQYF.

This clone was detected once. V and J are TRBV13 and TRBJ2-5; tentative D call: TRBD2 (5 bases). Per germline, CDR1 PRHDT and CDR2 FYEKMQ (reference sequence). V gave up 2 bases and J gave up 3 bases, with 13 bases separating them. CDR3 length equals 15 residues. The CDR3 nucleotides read TGTGCCAGCAGCTTAAGGTTCGGTAGCGAAGAGACCCAGTACTTC. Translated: CASSLRFGSEETQYF.

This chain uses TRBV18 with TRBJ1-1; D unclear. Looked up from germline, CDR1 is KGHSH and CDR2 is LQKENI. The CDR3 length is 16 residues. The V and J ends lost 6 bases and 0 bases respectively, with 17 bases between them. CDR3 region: CASSPLGRAMNTEAFF. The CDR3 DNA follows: TGTGCCAGCTCCCCGTTAGGGAGGGCCATGAACACTGAAGCTTTCTTT.

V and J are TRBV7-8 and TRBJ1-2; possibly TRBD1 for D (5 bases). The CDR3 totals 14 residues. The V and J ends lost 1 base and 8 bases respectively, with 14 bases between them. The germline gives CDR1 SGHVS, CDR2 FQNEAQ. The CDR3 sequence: CASSLGVGGVGYTF. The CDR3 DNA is TGTGCCAGCAGCTTAGGGGTCGGGGGGGTCGGCTACACCTTC.

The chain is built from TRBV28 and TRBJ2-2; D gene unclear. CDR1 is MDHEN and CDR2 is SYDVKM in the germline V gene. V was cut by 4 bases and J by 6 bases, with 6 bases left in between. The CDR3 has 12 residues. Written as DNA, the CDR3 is TGTGCCAGCAGTTCCCCGGCCGGGGAGCTGTTTTTT. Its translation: CASSSPAGELFF. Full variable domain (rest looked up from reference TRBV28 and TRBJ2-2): DVKVTQSSRYLVKRTGEKVFLECVQDMDHENMFWYRQDPGLGLRLIYFSYDVKMKEKGDIPEGYSVSREKKERFSLILESASTNQTSMYLCASSSPAGELFFGEGSRLTVL.

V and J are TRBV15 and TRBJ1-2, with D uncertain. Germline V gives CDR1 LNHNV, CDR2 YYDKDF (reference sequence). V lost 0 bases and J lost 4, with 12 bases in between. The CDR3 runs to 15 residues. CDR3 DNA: TGTGCCACCAGCAGAGAAGGTGTCCCGGGCTATGGCTACACCTTC. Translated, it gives CATSREGVPGYGYTF. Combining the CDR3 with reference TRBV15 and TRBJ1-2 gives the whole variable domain DAMVIQNPRYQVTQFGKPVTLSCSQTLNHNVMYWYQQKSSQAPKLLFHYYDKDFNNEADTPDNFQSRRPNTSFCFLDIRSPGLGDTAMYLCATSREGVPGYGYTFGSGTRLTVV.

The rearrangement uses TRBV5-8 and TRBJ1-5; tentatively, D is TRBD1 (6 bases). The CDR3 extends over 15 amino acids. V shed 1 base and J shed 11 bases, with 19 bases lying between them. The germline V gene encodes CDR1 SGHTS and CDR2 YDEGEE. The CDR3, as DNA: TGTGCCAGCAGCTTGTCCCAACAGGGCCGGGTGGCCCAGCATTTT. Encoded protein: CASSLSQQGRVAQHF.

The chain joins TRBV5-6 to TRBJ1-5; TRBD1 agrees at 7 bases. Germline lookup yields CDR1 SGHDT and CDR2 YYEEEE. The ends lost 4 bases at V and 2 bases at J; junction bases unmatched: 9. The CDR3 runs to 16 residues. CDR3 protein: CASSGVGDSGNQPQHF. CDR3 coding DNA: TGTGCCAGCAGCGGGGTAGGGGACAGCGGCAATCAGCCCCAGCATTTT.

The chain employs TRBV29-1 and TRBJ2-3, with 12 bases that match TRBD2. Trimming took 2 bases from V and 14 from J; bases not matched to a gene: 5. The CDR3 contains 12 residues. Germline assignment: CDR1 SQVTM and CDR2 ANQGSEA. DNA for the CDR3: TGCAGCGTTGAACTAGCGGGAGGGTTGCTGTATTTT. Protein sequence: CSVELAGGLLYF.

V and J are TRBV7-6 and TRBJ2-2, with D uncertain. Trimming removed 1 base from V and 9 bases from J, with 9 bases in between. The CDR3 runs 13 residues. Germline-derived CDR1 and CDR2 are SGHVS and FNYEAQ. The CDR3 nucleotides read TGTGCCAGCAGCTTAGTTTTGGAGCGGGAGCTGTTTTTT. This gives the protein CASSLVLERELFF.

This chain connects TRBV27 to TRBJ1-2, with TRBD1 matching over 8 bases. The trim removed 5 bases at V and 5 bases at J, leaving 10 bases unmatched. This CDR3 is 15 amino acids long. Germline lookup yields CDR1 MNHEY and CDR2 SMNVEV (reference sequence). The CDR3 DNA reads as TGTGCCAGCAGTGTCGCCGGGACAGGCGGTTATGGCTACACCTTC. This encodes CASSVAGTGGYGYTF.

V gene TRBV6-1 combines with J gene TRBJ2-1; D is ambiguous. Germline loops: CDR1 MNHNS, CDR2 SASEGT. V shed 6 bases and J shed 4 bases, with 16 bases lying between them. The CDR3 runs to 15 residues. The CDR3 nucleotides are TGTGCCAGCAGACTCAGACTTAACCAGTACAATGAGCAGTTCTTC. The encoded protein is CASRLRLNQYNEQFF.

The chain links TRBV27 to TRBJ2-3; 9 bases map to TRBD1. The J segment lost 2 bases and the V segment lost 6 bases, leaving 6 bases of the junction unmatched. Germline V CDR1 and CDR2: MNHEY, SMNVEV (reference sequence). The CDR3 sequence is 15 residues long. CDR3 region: CASRTGGLPTDTQYF. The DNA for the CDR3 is TGTGCCAGCAGAACAGGGGGCCTACCCACAGATACGCAGTATTTT.

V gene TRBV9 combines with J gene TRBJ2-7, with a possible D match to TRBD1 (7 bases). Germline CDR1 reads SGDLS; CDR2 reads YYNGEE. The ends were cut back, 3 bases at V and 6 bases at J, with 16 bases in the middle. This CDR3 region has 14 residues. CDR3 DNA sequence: TGTGCCAGCAGCGCGACAGGGAGGTCGCTCGAGCAGTACTTC. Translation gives CASSATGRSLEQYF.

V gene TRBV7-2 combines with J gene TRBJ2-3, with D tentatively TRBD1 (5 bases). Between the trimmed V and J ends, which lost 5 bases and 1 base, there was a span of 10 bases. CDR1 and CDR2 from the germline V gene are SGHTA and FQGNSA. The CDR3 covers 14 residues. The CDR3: CASSPGLGTDTQYF. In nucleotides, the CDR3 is TGTGCCAGCAGCCCAGGGCTCGGCACAGATACGCAGTATTTT.